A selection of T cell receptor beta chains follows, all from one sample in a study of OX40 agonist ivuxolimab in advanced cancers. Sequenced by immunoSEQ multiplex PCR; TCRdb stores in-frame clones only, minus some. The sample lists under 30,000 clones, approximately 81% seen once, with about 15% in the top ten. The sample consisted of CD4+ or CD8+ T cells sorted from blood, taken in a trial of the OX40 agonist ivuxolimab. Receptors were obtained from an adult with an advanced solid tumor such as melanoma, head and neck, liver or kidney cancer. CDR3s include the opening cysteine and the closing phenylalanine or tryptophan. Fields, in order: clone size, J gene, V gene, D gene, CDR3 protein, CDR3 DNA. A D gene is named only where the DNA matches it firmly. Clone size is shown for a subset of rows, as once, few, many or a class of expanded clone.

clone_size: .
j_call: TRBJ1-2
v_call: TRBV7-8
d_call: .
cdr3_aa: CASSLEGPGQASWGYTF
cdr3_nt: TGTGCCAGCAGCTTAGAGGGGCCGGGTCAGGCCTCGTGGGGCTACACCTTC

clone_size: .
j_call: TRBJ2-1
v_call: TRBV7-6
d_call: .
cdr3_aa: CASSLAGSYNEQFF
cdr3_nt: TGTGCCAGCAGCTTAGCAGGGTCCTACAATGAGCAGTTCTTC

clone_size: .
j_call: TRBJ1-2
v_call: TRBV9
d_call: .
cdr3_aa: CASSPWGSPLGYTF
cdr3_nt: TGTGCCAGCAGCCCCTGGGGCAGTCCCCTAGGCTACACCTTC

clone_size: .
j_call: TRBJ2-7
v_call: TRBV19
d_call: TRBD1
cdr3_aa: CASSWGQAEFSYEQYF
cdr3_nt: TGTGCCAGTAGCTGGGGACAGGCCGAATTCTCCTACGAGCAGTACTTC

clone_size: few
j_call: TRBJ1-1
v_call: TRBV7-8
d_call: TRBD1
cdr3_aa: CASSTRQGGTEAFF
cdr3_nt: TGTGCCAGCAGCACCCGACAGGGTGGGACTGAAGCTTTCTTT

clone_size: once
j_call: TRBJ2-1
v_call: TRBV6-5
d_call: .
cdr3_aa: CASVQLENNEQFF
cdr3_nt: TGTGCCAGCGTACAATTGGAAAACAATGAGCAGTTCTTC

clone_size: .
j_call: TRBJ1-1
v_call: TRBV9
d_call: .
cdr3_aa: CASSVDPGAYTEAFF
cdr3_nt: TGTGCCAGCAGCGTAGACCCAGGGGCATACACTGAAGCTTTCTTT

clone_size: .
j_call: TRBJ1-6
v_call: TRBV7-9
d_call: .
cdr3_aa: CASSSPGYSPLHF
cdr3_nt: TGTGCCAGCAGCTCACCGGGGTACTCACCCCTCCACTTT

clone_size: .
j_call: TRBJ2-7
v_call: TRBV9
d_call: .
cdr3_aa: CASSVGGSYLNF
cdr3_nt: TGTGCCAGCAGCGTAGGCGGTTCCTACTTGAACTTC

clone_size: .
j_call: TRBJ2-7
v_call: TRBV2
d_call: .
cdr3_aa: CASRGGTGRSYEQYF
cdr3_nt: TGTGCCAGCAGGGGGGGGACAGGTCGGTCCTACGAGCAGTACTTC

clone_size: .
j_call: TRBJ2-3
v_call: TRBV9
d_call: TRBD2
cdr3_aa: CASSVGLAGYTDTQYF
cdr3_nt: TGTGCCAGCAGCGTAGGGCTAGCGGGGTACACAGATACGCAGTATTTT

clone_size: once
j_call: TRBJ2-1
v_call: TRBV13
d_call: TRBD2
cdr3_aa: CASSLGARTSGEDEQFF
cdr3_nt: TGTGCCAGCAGCTTAGGGGCCCGGACTAGCGGGGAGGATGAGCAGTTCTTC

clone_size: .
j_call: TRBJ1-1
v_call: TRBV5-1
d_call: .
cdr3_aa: CASSLGMNTEAFF
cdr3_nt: TGCGCCAGCAGCTTGGGGATGAACACTGAAGCTTTCTTT

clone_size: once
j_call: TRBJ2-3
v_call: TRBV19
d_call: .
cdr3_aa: CASSVLGTDTQYF
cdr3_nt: TGTGCCAGTAGCGTGTTGGGCACAGATACGCAGTATTTT

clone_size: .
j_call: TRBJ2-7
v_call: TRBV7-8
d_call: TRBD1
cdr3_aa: CASSPRQGNYEQYF
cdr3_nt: TGTGCCAGCAGCCCCCGACAGGGTAACTACGAGCAGTACTTC

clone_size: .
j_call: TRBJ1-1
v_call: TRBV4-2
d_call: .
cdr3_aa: CASSQVGAGTVNTEAFF
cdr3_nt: TGTGCCAGCAGCCAAGTTGGGGCAGGAACTGTGAACACTGAAGCTTTCTTT

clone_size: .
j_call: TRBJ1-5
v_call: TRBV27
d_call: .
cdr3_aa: CASSLSRVRGQPQHF
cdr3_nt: TGTGCCAGCAGTTTGTCCAGGGTCCGGGGGCAGCCCCAGCATTTT

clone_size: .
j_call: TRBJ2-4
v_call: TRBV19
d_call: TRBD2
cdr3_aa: CASSMGLAGTKNIQYF
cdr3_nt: TGTGCCAGTAGTATGGGTCTAGCGGGGACCAAAAACATTCAGTACTTC

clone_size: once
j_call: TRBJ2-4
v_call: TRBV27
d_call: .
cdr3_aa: CASSLSRGQDQYF
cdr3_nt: TGTGCCAGCAGTTTATCGAGAGGGCAGGATCAGTACTTC

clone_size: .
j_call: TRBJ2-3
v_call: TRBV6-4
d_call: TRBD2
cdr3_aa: CASSDSAAGGRTDTQYF
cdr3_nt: TGTGCCAGCAGTGACTCGGCGGCGGGGGGGCGCACAGATACGCAGTATTTT

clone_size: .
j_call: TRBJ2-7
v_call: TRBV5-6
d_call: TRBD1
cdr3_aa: CASSPRDRVGEQYF
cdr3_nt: TGTGCCAGCAGCCCGCGGGACAGGGTTGGCGAGCAGTACTTC

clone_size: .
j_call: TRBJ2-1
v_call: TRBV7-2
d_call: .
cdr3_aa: CASSLFGAYNNEQFF
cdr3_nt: TGTGCCAGCAGCTTATTCGGTGCATACAACAATGAGCAGTTCTTC

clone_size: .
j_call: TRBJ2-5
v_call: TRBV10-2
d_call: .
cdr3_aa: CATGPLETQYF
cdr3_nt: TGCGCAACTGGGCCGCTTGAGACCCAGTACTTC

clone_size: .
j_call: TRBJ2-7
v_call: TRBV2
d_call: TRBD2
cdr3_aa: CASSPGGSNGYEQYF
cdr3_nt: TGTGCCAGCAGCCCTGGCGGGAGCAATGGGTACGAGCAGTACTTC

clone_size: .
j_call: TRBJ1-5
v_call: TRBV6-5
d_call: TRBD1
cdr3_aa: CASSYRTGRDQPQHF
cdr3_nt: TGTGCCAGCAGTTATAGGACAGGGAGAGATCAGCCCCAGCATTTT

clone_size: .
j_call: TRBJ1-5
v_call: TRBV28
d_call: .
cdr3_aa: CASSGYQPQHF
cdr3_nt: TGTGCCAGCAGCGGTTATCAGCCCCAGCATTTT

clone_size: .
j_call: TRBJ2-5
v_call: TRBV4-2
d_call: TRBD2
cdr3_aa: CASSPRTSGGSETQYF
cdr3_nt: TGTGCCAGCAGCCCGAGGACTAGCGGGGGTTCAGAGACCCAGTACTTC

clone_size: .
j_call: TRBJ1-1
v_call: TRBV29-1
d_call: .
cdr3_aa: CSALAFEAFF
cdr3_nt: TGCAGCGCACTGGCCTTTGAAGCTTTCTTT

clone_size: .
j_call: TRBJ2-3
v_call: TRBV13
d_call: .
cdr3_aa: CASSLAGRSTDTQYF
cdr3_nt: TGTGCCAGCAGCTTAGCAGGGCGAAGCACAGATACGCAGTATTTT

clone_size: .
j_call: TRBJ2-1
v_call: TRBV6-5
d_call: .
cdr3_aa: CASTKETEQFF
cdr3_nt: TGTGCCAGCACTAAGGAAACCGAGCAGTTCTTC

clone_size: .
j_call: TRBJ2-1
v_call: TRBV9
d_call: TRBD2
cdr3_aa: CASSAPTGGGSNEQFF
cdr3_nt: TGTGCCAGCAGCGCACCAACGGGGGGAGGTTCCAATGAGCAGTTCTTC

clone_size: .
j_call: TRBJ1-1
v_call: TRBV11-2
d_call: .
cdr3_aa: CASSPGASTEAFF
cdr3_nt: TGTGCCAGCAGCCCCGGGGCTAGCACTGAAGCTTTCTTT

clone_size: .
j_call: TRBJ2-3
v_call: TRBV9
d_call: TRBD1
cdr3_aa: CASSIPLTDRGRTDTQYF
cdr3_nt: TGTGCCAGCAGCATCCCCCTCACCGACAGGGGGCGCACAGATACGCAGTATTTT

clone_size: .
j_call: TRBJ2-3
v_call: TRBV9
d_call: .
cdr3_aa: CASSVSGDTQYF
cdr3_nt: TGTGCCAGCAGCGTATCTGGGGATACGCAGTATTTT